Listed below are T cell receptor beta chains from one sample, sequenced in a study of blood T cell repertoires in COVID-19. The data were produced by immunoSEQ multiplex PCR, yet TCRdb's version contains in-frame clones alone and is incomplete. The sample has roughly 430,000 clones; approximately 91% are singletons. The sequenced sample consisted of PBMCs or T cells enriched from blood (not recorded which). These receptor sequences come from a woman aged 40 to 49 with acute COVID-19. Both conserved end residues are part of each CDR3. Each record gives: D gene, V gene, clone size, J gene, CDR3 DNA, CDR3 protein. D genes are given only for firm matches. Only some rows state a clone size, as once, few, many or a class for expanded clones.

TRBD1,TRBV11-3,-,TRBJ2-1,TGTGCCAGCAGCTTCGGGACAGATACCTACAATGAGCAGTTCTTC,CASSFGTDTYNEQFF
-,TRBV19,-,TRBJ1-3,TGTGCCAGCTGCCCCGGGACACTTGGAAACACCATATATTTT,CASCPGTLGNTIYF
TRBD1,TRBV6-5,-,TRBJ2-7,TGTGCCAGCAGTTACGGGGACAGGGAAAGCGAGCAGTACTTC,CASSYGDRESEQYF
TRBD1,TRBV6-5,-,TRBJ1-6,TGTGCCAGCCGGGACAGGGACTCACCCCTCCACTTT,CASRDRDSPLHF
TRBD1,TRBV10-1,-,TRBJ1-1,TGCGCCAGCAGTGAGTCCAGACAGGGGGCTGAAGCTTTCTTT,CASSESRQGAEAFF
TRBD1,TRBV4-1,-,TRBJ2-3,TGCGCCAGCAGCCAATCCTCCCCCGGACAGGGAACAGATACGCAGTATTTT,CASSQSSPGQGTDTQYF
-,TRBV5-4,-,TRBJ2-5,TGTGCCAGCAGCCTGGGGGGCCTCCGGCAGGGCCAAGAGACCCAGTACTTC,CASSLGGLRQGQETQYF
-,TRBV5-5,-,TRBJ2-1,TGTGCCAGCAGCTTGGCGGGGATATCCTACAATGAGCAGTTCTTC,CASSLAGISYNEQFF
TRBD1,TRBV3-1/TRBV3-2,-,TRBJ2-6,TGTGCCAGCAGCCCGGACAGGGGGCAGGTTGGGGCCAACGTCCTGACTTTC,CASSPDRGQVGANVLTF
-,TRBV10-2,-,TRBJ2-1,TGCGCCAGCAGTGAGTTCGTTTTCACGATTACTTACAATGAGCAGTTCTTC,CASSEFVFTITYNEQFF
-,TRBV5-1,-,TRBJ2-1,TGCGCCAGCAGCTTGGGAGGGAATCCCTCCTACAATGAGCAGTTCTTC,CASSLGGNPSYNEQFF
TRBD1,TRBV5-1,-,TRBJ2-7,TGCGCCAGCAGCTCCGGACAGGGGGACGACGAGCAGTACTTC,CASSSGQGDDEQYF
TRBD1,TRBV30,few,TRBJ1-1,TGTGCCTGGAGAAACACAGGGGGTGCCGGTGGAGCTTTCTTT,CAWRNTGGAGGAFF
-,TRBV2,-,TRBJ1-5,TGTGCCAGCAGGTCGGGCCCCGGGGGCAATCAGCCCCAGCATTTT,CASRSGPGGNQPQHF
TRBD1,TRBV5-1,-,TRBJ2-2,TGCGCCAGCAGCTTGCCCGGGACAGGAGAGGGCGGGGAGCTGTTTTTT,CASSLPGTGEGGELFF
TRBD1,TRBV5-1,once,TRBJ1-6,TGCGCCAGCAGCATCGGACAGGGAATTAGTTCACCCCTCCACTTT,CASSIGQGISSPLHF
-,TRBV19,-,TRBJ1-5,TGTGCCAGTAGTATAGGCAGGGGCAATCAGCCCCAGCATTTT,CASSIGRGNQPQHF
-,TRBV6-5,once,TRBJ1-5,TGTGCCAGTCGTATAGAGGGAGATCAGCCCCAGCATTTT,CASRIEGDQPQHF
-,TRBV5-1,-,TRBJ1-2,TGCGCCAGCAGCACGGGACACAACTATGGCTACACCTTC,CASSTGHNYGYTF
-,TRBV7-9,-,TRBJ2-1,TGTGCCAGCAGCTTGGAGTGGAATGAGCAGTTCTTC,CASSLEWNEQFF
TRBD1,TRBV19,-,TRBJ1-1,TGTGCCAGTAGTAAGACAGGGGGCCTAGAGGCTTTCTTT,CASSKTGGLEAFF
-,TRBV7-2,-,TRBJ2-7,TGTGCCAGCAGCTTACGCGGGGGCAACGAGCAGTACTTC,CASSLRGGNEQYF
TRBD2,TRBV18,-,TRBJ2-3,TGTGCCAGCTCACAGACTAGCAGCCTTAGCACAGATACGCAGTATTTT,CASSQTSSLSTDTQYF
-,TRBV25-1,few,TRBJ1-1,TGTGCCAGCAGTGAATTTGCAGGGATCACTGAAGCTTTCTTT,CASSEFAGITEAFF
-,TRBV6-5,-,TRBJ2-2,TGTGCCACCTTCAGTTGGACAGTTAACACCGGGGAGCTGTTTTTT,CATFSWTVNTGELFF
-,TRBV9,-,TRBJ2-3,TGTGCCAGCAGCGTTGGAGGGGCAGATACGCAGTATTTT,CASSVGGADTQYF
TRBD1,TRBV6-5,-,TRBJ1-6,TGTGCCAGCAATTTCCCGGGACAGGGATCACCCCTCCACTTT,CASNFPGQGSPLHF
-,TRBV19,-,TRBJ2-3,TGTGCCAGTAGTTCTCCTCTGCCCAACCAGGACAGCAAAGGCACAGATACGCAGTATTTT,CASSSPLPNQDSKGTDTQYF